The entry that follows covers one TCR beta chain sequence. This clonotype was seen more than once but under ten times. What antigen it recognizes has not been identified. No qualities accompany the bases; no much larger clone lies one base away. The data stem from a study of Graves' ophthalmopathy and Graves' hyperthyroidism (dated by TCRdb to the late 2010s). About the full investigation: Stable hyperthyroidism was defined as no progression to ophthalmopathy within 18 months of follow-up. To explore V-J signatures that distinguish ophthalmopathy from hyperthyroidism, a discovery set of around 100 patients was enrolled, made up of 40 to 45 with ophthalmopathy and 57 with stable hyperthyroidism. In roughly 6 hyperthyroidism patients, T-cell repertoires of thyroid tissue and blood were compared. In total, 120 to 150 blood samples were TCR-sequenced: roughly 45 ophthalmopathy, 80 or so hyperthyroidism and some 17 hyperthyroidism-to-ophthalmopathy patients. An independent validation cohort was composed of roughly 18 hyperthyroidism patients and approximately 15 patients who later progressed from hyperthyroidism to ophthalmopathy. Following sample collection, hyperthyroidism patients were given methimazole at a starting dose of 30 mg daily, and ophthalmopathy patients were given high-dose intravenous methylprednisolone. The study used signatures of the TCR beta repertoire to tell Graves' ophthalmopathy apart from Graves' hyperthyroidism and to predict which patients would progress to ophthalmopathy. The full study reports these points: In cross-validation, the 13-signature model distinguished ophthalmopathy from stable hyperthyroidism with about 88% sensitivity and around 81% specificity, and in the test set the corresponding values were roughly 80% and 75%. In validation, the model predicted ophthalmopathy progression with about 70% sensitivity and about 73% specificity; roughly 12 predicted patients were CT-confirmed with GO in a median of roughly 6.8 months. Among expanded thyroid clonotypes with frequency above 0.001, most also showed up in blood, which suggests that blood repertoires may reflect the thyroid immune response. No statistical method was used to predetermine the sample size, and group allocation was not hidden from the investigators.

TCR beta CDR3 regions were amplified from RNA transcripts for repertoire sequencing. The first round was an RT-PCR using HTBI primers with the Qiagen OneStep RT-PCR kit, and this first round was followed by a second-round multiplex PCR, then size selection and purification. Sequencing of the libraries was carried out on an Illumina HiSeq2000 in paired-end mode with 100 bp reads. From the authors' description of their analysis: SOAPnuke was used to process the reads, removing any read that contained adapters or uncalled bases, had a mean Phred below 15, or lacked an exact match to the constant primer or identifier. High-quality paired reads were merged with COPE v1.2.5. Each unique nucleotide sequence was defined as a clonotype, and clonotypes were aligned to IMGT TRB V, D and J references with MiTCR v1.1. The analysis was limited to V-J combinations with a frequency above 0.0001, which together covered over 99% of the repertoires. A TCR clonal expansion and chaos score per V-J combination was defined as the ratio of F50 clonal expansion to chaos observed in the TCRdist matrix. Welch's t-statistics and random forest were used to narrow the features down to approximately twelve V-J combinations, which were then fed into a naive Bayes classifier. Thyroid-blood repertoire similarity was quantified with the Morisita-Horn index. TCRdb cleaned the public reads at Q25 with fastp, built clones with MiXCR and kept in-frame beta chains. Each CDR3 protein appears once, grouped with its most common genes and DNA. These V and J calls rely on TCRdb rather than the paper's analysis. This sample comprises around 1,200,000 distinct CDR3 sequences, less than 45% of them detected only once. The top ten hold approximately 10% of the sample.

Inclusive of the bounding cysteine and phenylalanine, the CDR3 is 15 residues long. This entry keeps only the CDR3 DNA: 45 bases, framed from base 1. Trimmed from V: 5 bases; trimmed from J: 9 bases; junction bases lacking a gene match: 5. CDR1 and CDR2 (PRHDT, FYEKMQ) derive from the germline V gene (reference sequence). Patients with hyperthyroidism were aged 18 to 65 years, had been newly diagnosed, and had a disease duration of less than 2 months. Patients were excluded if they had other autoimmune diseases, uncontrolled infections, pregnancy or lactation. Diagnosis relied on clinical symptoms, serum thyroxine, TRAb, thyroid ultrasound and orbital computed tomography. Total RNA was extracted using Trizol reagent, and RNA quality was checked on an Agilent 2100 Bioanalyzer.

Sequencing used peripheral blood or thyroid tissue (not recorded which). This receptor chain uses TRBV13 and TRBJ1-6, with 12 bases in between that match TRBD1. The TCR was taken from an adult man with Graves' hyperthyroidism. In nucleotides, the sequence is TGTGCCAGCAGCGCGGGGGACAGGGGGCTTTCACCCCTCCACTTT. This translates into CASSAGDRGLSPLHF.